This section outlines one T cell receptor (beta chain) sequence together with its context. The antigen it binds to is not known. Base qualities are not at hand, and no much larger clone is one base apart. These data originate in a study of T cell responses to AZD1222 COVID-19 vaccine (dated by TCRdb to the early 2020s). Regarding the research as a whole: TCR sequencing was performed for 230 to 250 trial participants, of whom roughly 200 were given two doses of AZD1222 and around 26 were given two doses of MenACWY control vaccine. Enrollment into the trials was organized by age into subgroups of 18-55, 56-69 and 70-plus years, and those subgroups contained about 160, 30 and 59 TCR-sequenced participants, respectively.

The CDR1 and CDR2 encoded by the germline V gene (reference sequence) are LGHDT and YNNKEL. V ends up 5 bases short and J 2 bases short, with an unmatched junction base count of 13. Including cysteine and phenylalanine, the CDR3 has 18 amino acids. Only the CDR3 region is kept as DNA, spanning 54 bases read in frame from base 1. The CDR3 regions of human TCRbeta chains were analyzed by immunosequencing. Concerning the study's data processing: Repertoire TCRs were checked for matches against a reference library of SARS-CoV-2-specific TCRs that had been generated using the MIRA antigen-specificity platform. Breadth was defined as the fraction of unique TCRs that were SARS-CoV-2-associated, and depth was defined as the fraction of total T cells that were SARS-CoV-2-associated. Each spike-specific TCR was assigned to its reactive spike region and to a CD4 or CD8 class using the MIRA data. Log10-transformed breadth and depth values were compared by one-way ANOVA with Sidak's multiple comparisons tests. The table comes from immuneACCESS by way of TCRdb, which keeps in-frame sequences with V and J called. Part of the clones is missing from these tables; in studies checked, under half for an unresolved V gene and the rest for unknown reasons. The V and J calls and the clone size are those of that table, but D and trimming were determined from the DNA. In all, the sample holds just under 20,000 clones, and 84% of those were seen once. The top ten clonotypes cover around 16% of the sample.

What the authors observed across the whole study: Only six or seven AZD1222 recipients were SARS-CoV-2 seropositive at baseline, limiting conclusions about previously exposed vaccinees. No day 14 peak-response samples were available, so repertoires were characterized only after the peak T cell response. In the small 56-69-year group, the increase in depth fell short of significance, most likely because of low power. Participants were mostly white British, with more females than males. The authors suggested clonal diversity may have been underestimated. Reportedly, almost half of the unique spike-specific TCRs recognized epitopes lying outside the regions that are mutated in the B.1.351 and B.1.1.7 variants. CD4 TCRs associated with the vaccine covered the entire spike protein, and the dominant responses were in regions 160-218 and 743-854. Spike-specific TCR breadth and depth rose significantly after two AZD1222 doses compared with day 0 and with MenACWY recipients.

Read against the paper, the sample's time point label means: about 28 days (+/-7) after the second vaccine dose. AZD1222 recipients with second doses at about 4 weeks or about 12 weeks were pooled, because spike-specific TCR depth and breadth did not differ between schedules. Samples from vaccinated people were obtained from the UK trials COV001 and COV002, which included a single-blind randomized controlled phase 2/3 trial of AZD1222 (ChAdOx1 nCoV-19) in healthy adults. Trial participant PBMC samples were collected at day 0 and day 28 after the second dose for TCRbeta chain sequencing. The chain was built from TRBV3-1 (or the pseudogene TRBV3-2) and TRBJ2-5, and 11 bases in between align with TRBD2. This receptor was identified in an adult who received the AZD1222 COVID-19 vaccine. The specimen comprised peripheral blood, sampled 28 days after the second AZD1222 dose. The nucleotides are TGTGCCAGCAGCTCCGGGCCCGAACTAGCGGGAGTTCAAGAGACCCAGTACTTC. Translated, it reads CASSSGPELAGVQETQYF.